This T cell receptor (beta chain) was obtained from a study of identical twins. Broader study findings: A lower insertion count was a feature of abundant cord blood beta clonotypes, with no such feature in memory repertoires. Among beta out-of-frame sequences, excess sharing between twins appeared weaker.

Germline lookup yields CDR1 MNHEY and CDR2 SMNVEV (reference sequence). The J segment lost 4 bases and the V segment lost 5 bases, leaving 15 bases of the junction unmatched. The CDR3 loop spans 17 amino acids. Healthy Caucasians, and only they, were the donors. Of note for this clonotype: Antigen unknown.

With template switching, a universal primer site was added, and the cDNA carried unique molecular identifiers. TCRdb re-called the 5' RACE reads with MiXCR, one entry per CDR3 protein. Of about 100,000 distinct CDR3 sequences in the sample, 5.9% were seen once. The chain combines TRBV27 with TRBJ2-3; 7 positions agree with TRBD2. The source of this sequence is a woman aged 50 to 60 in good health. Sequencing was done on a sample of memory T cells sorted from blood. The CDR3 nucleotides are TGTGCCAGCAGTGCACCCCCTCGGGCTAGCGGATCAGATACGCAGTATTTT. It yields the protein CASSAPPRASGSDTQYF.